This is a list of T cell receptor beta chains from one sample in a study of resident and recirculating memory T cells in vitiligo. Only in-frame clones appear in the TCRdb table, and some are missing; sequencing was by immunoSEQ multiplex PCR. The sample has more than 65,000 clones; roughly nine tenths are singletons. The sequenced sample was blood. Every receptor here comes from a male donor with vitiligo. Each CDR3 is given with its conserved first and last residue. A D gene is named only where the DNA matches it firmly. A clone size is listed for some rows: how often the clone was seen (once, few, many), or a class if it is expanded.

few	.	TRBV19	TRBJ1-3	TGTGCCAGTAGTATAGATCTGGCGGTTTCGGCAGCACGATATTTT	CASSIDLAVSAARYF
.	.	TRBV5-1	TRBJ1-6	TGCGCCAGCAGCTTAACAGGGCACCTCAATAATTCACCCCTCCACTTT	CASSLTGHLNNSPLHF
.	.	TRBV2	TRBJ2-7	TGTGCCAGCGGGCCAGGGTTCCACGAGCAGTACTTC	CASGPGFHEQYF
.	TRBD2	TRBV4-2	TRBJ2-2	TGTGCCAGCAGTCCCTCCCGGCGGGGGGGCCCTGGGGAGCTGTTTTTT	CASSPSRRGGPGELFF
once	TRBD1	TRBV29-1	TRBJ2-7	TGCAGCGTTGAAGGAGGGGGCCCTTCCTACGAGCAGTACTTC	CSVEGGGPSYEQYF
.	TRBD2	TRBV11-2	TRBJ2-5	TGTGCCAGCACCCCTCAGCGGGGGGCTCAAGAGACCCAGTACTTC	CASTPQRGAQETQYF
.	TRBD2	TRBV28	TRBJ2-3	TGTGCCAGCAGTATTCCGGGACTAGCGGTCGAGGCCACAGATACGCAGTATTTT	CASSIPGLAVEATDTQYF
.	.	TRBV19	TRBJ2-7	TGTGCCAGTAAGGGGACACCCGAATCCTACGAGCAGTACTTC	CASKGTPESYEQYF
.	.	TRBV5-1	TRBJ1-3	TGCGCCAGCAGCTGGAAGACAGGCTCTGGAAACACCATATATTTT	CASSWKTGSGNTIYF
.	.	TRBV6-5	TRBJ2-1	TGTGCCAGCAGGGTCCGGGGGATAGCTAGGGATGAGCAGTTCTTC	CASRVRGIARDEQFF
.	.	TRBV28	TRBJ1-2	TGTGCCAGTACCAGGGCGGGGGTCTATGGCTACACCTTC	CASTRAGVYGYTF
.	TRBD2	TRBV2	TRBJ2-7	TGTGCCAGCAGTGGGACTAGCGGGGCTCCGTACGAGCAGTACTTC	CASSGTSGAPYEQYF
.	.	TRBV5-4	TRBJ1-4	TGTGCCAGCAGCTCCGCCGGGACAACTAATGAAAAACTGTTTTTT	CASSSAGTTNEKLFF
.	TRBD1	TRBV7-9	TRBJ1-5	TGTGCCAGCAGCTTGACAGGGGCTGGGCAGCCCCAGCATTTT	CASSLTGAGQPQHF
once	TRBD1	TRBV7-9	TRBJ1-4	TGTGCCAGCAGCCAGGGGGACCAAGGTGAAAAACTGTTTTTT	CASSQGDQGEKLFF
.	.	TRBV27	TRBJ1-5	TGTGCCAGCAGAGGGGGATCTCAGCCCCAGCATTTT	CASRGGSQPQHF
.	TRBD2	TRBV4-2	TRBJ2-1	TGTGCCAGCAGCCAAGATGCGGGGGACTCCTACAATGAGCAGTTCTTC	CASSQDAGDSYNEQFF
.	.	TRBV2	TRBJ1-5	TGTGCCAGCAGGGGCGGACAGAGCAATCAGCCCCAGCATTTT	CASRGGQSNQPQHF
once	TRBD1	TRBV19	TRBJ2-2	TGTGCCAGTTTATGGACAGGGGGAGCAACCGGGGAGCTGTTTTTT	CASLWTGGATGELFF
.	TRBD1	TRBV5-5	TRBJ2-7	TGTGCCAGCAGCATGGACAGGGGTCTGAGGGAGCAGTACTTC	CASSMDRGLREQYF
.	TRBD1	TRBV5-1	TRBJ1-1	TGCGCCAGCAGCCGGCAACAGGGGGCAATTGATGAAGCTTTCTTT	CASSRQQGAIDEAFF
.	TRBD1	TRBV7-3	TRBJ2-1	TGTGCCAGCAGCCCACTACTCTCGACAGGGATGACCTGGAGTGAGCAGTTCTTC	CASSPLLSTGMTWSEQFF
.	TRBD1	TRBV28	TRBJ1-4	TGTGCCAGCAGCCCCGGGACAGGGAGGGAAAAACTGTTTTTT	CASSPGTGREKLFF
.	.	TRBV6-5	TRBJ2-2	TGTGCCAGCAGTTTCGCCGGGGAGCTGTTTTTT	CASSFAGELFF
.	.	TRBV7-3	TRBJ2-3	TGTGCCAGCAGCTTAACAGGGGTCACAGATACGCAGTATTTT	CASSLTGVTDTQYF
.	.	TRBV7-2	TRBJ2-5	TGTGCCAGCAGCTTAGGAGGGGGGGCGCAGACCCAGTACTTC	CASSLGGGAQTQYF
.	TRBD1	TRBV10-3	TRBJ2-7	TGTGCCATCAGTGATTTACCGGACAGGGGCCCTTACGAGCAGTACTTC	CAISDLPDRGPYEQYF
few	.	TRBV10-1	TRBJ1-1	TGCGCCCGCAGCATAAGGGGCCCGAACACTGAAGCTTTCTTT	CARSIRGPNTEAFF
.	.	TRBV5-1	TRBJ1-1	TGCGCCAGCAGCGAGCTACCTGCCAGCACAGGGTTTAACACTGAAGCTTTCTTT	CASSELPASTGFNTEAFF
.	TRBD1	TRBV7-3	TRBJ2-5	TGTGCCAGCAGCTTAACGGGCGGACAGGCGAGAGAGACCCAGTACTTC	CASSLTGGQARETQYF
.	TRBD2	TRBV7-3	TRBJ2-3	TGTGCCAGCAGCTTAGAGGGCGGGGGGGAGGTAGATACGCAGTATTTT	CASSLEGGGEVDTQYF
.	TRBD1	TRBV7-3	TRBJ2-3	TGTGCCAGCAGCCCGTCGGGACAGGGGTCAGATACGCAGTATTTT	CASSPSGQGSDTQYF
.	.	TRBV4-1	TRBJ2-3	TGCGCCAGCAGCCAAGAGGGCAACACAGATACGCAGTATTTT	CASSQEGNTDTQYF
.	TRBD1	TRBV6-5	TRBJ1-3	TGTGCCAGTAGACAGGGGTACGCCGGAAACACCATATATTTT	CASRQGYAGNTIYF
.	TRBD1	TRBV11-2	TRBJ2-7	TGTGCCAGCAGCACCAGGACAGGGAAGACCTCCTACGAGCAGTACTTC	CASSTRTGKTSYEQYF
.	.	TRBV6-1	TRBJ1-1	TGTGCCAGCAGTATTGGACAGTTCACTGAAGCTTTCTTT	CASSIGQFTEAFF
.	TRBD2	TRBV7-3	TRBJ2-3	TGTGCCAGCAGTCCTCTAGCGGGGAATGAAAATACGCAGTATTTT	CASSPLAGNENTQYF